The present entry profiles one T cell receptor beta chain with its context. Produced via immunoSEQ multiplex PCR; TCRdb's table is partial and in-frame only. This table holds some 21,000 clones, about four fifths found once. This record belongs to a study of OX40 agonist ivuxolimab in advanced cancers. Trimming stripped 2 bases from V and 3 bases from J, with 6 bases between. Germline-derived CDR1 and CDR2 are MNHEY and SMNVEV (reference sequence). This CDR3 comprises 13 residues. The material sequenced was CD4+ or CD8+ T cells sorted from blood, taken in a trial of the OX40 agonist ivuxolimab. V is TRBV27 and J is TRBJ2-3; D gene ambiguous. The source is an adult with an advanced solid tumor such as melanoma, head and neck, liver or kidney cancer. The CDR3 DNA reads as TGTGCCAGCAGTTTAAGGTGGACAGATACGCAGTATTTT. Protein: CASSLRWTDTQYF.